The 15 T cell receptor beta chains below all came from one sample that was sequenced in a study of shared clonotypes between healthy human individuals. CD45RO negativity and positive selection for CCR7 defined naive CD8 cells, a population that excluded terminally differentiated effector memory CD45RA+ cells. The table came from immunoSEQ multiplex PCR; TCRdb's copy has only in-frame clones and leaves some out. Of roughly 590,000 clones listed, roughly 95% are singletons. Sequenced material: naive CD8+ T cells sorted from blood. Every receptor here comes from a woman in her twenties or thirties in good health.

The CDR3 region is CASRREAGDNEQFF. DNA of the CDR3: TGTGCCAGCAGAAGGGAAGCGGGAGACAATGAGCAGTTCTTC. The J gene is TRBJ2-1, the V gene TRBV7-9; 8 bases agree with TRBD2. The CDR3 has 14 residues. CDR1 SEHNR and CDR2 FQNEAQ come from the germline V gene (reference sequence). Trimming cost V 6 bases and J 5 bases; bases outside gene matches: 6.

The CDR3 DNA reads as TGTGCCAGCAGCCCGACGGGTTCCGGGGAGCTGTTTTTT. This codes for CASSPTGSGELFF. The rearrangement joins TRBV11-3 to TRBJ2-2; D unclear. The CDR3 has 13 residues. V was cut by 5 bases and J by 6 bases, with 10 bases left in between. Germline V gene lookup returns CDR1 SGHNT and CDR2 YENEEA.

This clone occurred once. The chain employs TRBV30 and TRBJ1-1; the match to TRBD1 covers 7 bases. J lost 2 bases, V lost 4 bases, and 4 bases had no gene match. Per germline, CDR1 GTSNPN and CDR2 SVGIG (reference sequence). The CDR3 extends over 13 amino acids. The CDR3 loop is CAWTRGGNTEAFF. DNA for the CDR3: TGTGCCTGGACCAGGGGGGGAAACACTGAAGCTTTCTTT.

The chain couples TRBV13 to TRBJ2-7, with D possibly matching TRBD2 (5 bases). V lost 7 bases and J 3 bases, leaving 16 bases between the germline ends. Germline-derived CDR1 and CDR2 are PRHDT and FYEKMQ (reference sequence). The CDR3 runs to 14 residues. CDR3 in DNA: TGTGCCAGCACGGGAAATAGGCGCATCTACGAGCAGTACTTC. Translation gives CASTGNRRIYEQYF.

The J gene is TRBJ1-5, the V gene TRBV10-2; no clear D gene. The CDR3 has 15 amino acids. Deletions cut 3 bases from V and 7 bases from J, with 16 bases between. Germline-derived CDR1 and CDR2 are WSHSY and SAAADI. Here the CDR3 reads CASSDIFEMGQPQHF. The CDR3, as DNA: TGCGCCAGCAGTGATATCTTCGAAATGGGACAGCCCCAGCATTTT.

V usage is TRBV7-6 and J usage is TRBJ2-7, with no clear D. Germline CDR1 and CDR2: SGHVS and FNYEAQ. The CDR3 runs 14 residues. Trimming pared 5 bases from V and 6 bases from J, leaving 17 bases between. The DNA of the CDR3 is TGTGCCAGCAGCCCGTCGATGGGGTTCAGCGAGCAGTACTTC. Its protein product is CASSPSMGFSEQYF.

The V gene is TRBV29-1, the J gene TRBJ2-3; 7 nucleotides match TRBD2. The CDR3 extends over 14 amino acids. The J segment lost 3 bases and the V segment lost 7 bases, leaving 10 bases of the junction unmatched. Germline V lookup: CDR1 SQVTM, CDR2 ANQGSEA. CDR3 nucleotides: TGCAGCGCTACATGGGCGGGAGTAACAGATACGCAGTATTTT. This encodes CSATWAGVTDTQYF.

V is TRBV25-1 and J is TRBJ2-5; perhaps D is TRBD1 or TRBD2 (5 bases each). The CDR3 sequence is 15 residues long. Germline loops: CDR1 MGHDK, CDR2 SYGVNS. Deletions cut 0 bases from V and 5 bases from J, with 13 bases between. The CDR3, as DNA: TGTGCCAGCAGTGAATACTCGGGGCTAACCGAGACCCAGTACTTC. Translating it yields CASSEYSGLTETQYF.

V and J are TRBV4-2 and TRBJ1-5; D not certain. Germline CDR1 is LGHNA and CDR2 is YNFKEQ. The V end was cut by 2 bases, the J end by 3 bases, with 11 bases between. This CDR3 comprises 15 residues. CDR3 region: CASSQSDGYNQPQHF. The DNA of the CDR3 is TGTGCCAGCAGCCAATCGGACGGATACAATCAGCCCCAGCATTTT.

This sequence joins TRBV28 and TRBJ2-5; 9 bases map to TRBD1. The J call is doubtful: the DNA matches TRBJ2-7 better. The CDR3 is 14 residues long. CDR1 is MDHEN, CDR2 SYDVKM, per germline. The DNA for the CDR3 is TGTGCCAGCAGGGACCGGGACAGGGTCTACGAGCAGTACTTC. Translated: CASRDRDRVYEQYF.

This clone has just a few counts. The chain couples TRBV7-7 to TRBJ2-2; D is unclear. Trimming removed 1 base at V and 4 bases at J, with 1 base between. The CDR3 contains 12 residues. Germline V gene data show CDR1 as SSHAT and CDR2 as FNYEAQ (reference sequence). The CDR3 bases are TGTGCCAGCAGCTTAGGCACCGGGGAGCTGTTTTTT. Its translation is CASSLGTGELFF.

The chain has TRBV7-9 and TRBJ1-2, with 8 bases fitting TRBD1. J gave up 4 bases and V 6 bases, and 7 bases lay outside the gene matches. Germline V gene lookup returns CDR1 SEHNR and CDR2 FQNEAQ (reference sequence). The CDR3 extends over 14 amino acids. CDR3: CASSQPGQGYGYTF. The CDR3 bases are TGTGCCAGCAGTCAACCCGGACAGGGCTATGGCTACACCTTC.

This chain links TRBV19 with TRBJ2-2; D is uncertain. The CDR3 consists of 16 residues. V shed 2 bases and J shed 3 bases, with 13 bases lying between them. Germline values: CDR1 LNHDA, CDR2 SQIVND (reference sequence). The CDR3 spells CASSIKSRTYTGELFF. The DNA for the CDR3 is TGTGCCAGTAGTATAAAGTCCCGTACATACACCGGGGAGCTGTTTTTT.

The chain uses TRBV9 and TRBJ2-7, with D hard to call. Germline loops: CDR1 SGDLS, CDR2 YYNGEE. Between the trimmed V and J ends, which lost 0 bases and 3 bases, there was a span of 7 bases. The CDR3 spans 13 residues. The CDR3 region is CASSVDGGYEQYF. The CDR3 DNA follows: TGTGCCAGCAGCGTAGACGGCGGCTACGAGCAGTACTTC.

Concerning this clone: The same CDR3 also results from other DNA sequences found in this sample. The rearrangement links TRBV28 to TRBJ1-1; D call uncertain. The CDR3 consists of 14 residues. Germline V gene lookup returns CDR1 MDHEN and CDR2 SYDVKM. Trimming removed 5 bases from V and 3 bases from J, with 13 bases in between. CDR3 DNA: TGTGCCAGCAGTCCGGGCGGGGAGGACACTGAAGCTTTCTTT. This translates into CASSPGGEDTEAFF. Supplemented by reference TRBV28 and TRBJ1-1, the full variable domain reads DVKVTQSSRYLVKRTGEKVFLECVQDMDHENMFWYRQDPGLGLRLIYFSYDVKMKEKGDIPEGYSVSREKKERFSLILESASTNQTSMYLCASSPGGEDTEAFFGQGTRLTVV.